The clone carrying this T cell receptor beta chain was picked up a small number of times. Its antigen remains unidentified. Separate cDNA molecules each had unique molecular identifiers attached to them. TCRdb passed the 5' RACE reads through MiXCR, listing each CDR3 protein once. The table records approximately 50,000 distinct CDR3 sequences, roughly 12% of them present only once. These data originate in a study of early T cells in non-severe SARS-CoV-2 infection. Study-level findings and limits: VDJdb-based matching was biased toward anti-spike CD8 responses and missed private and CD4 specificities.

The clonotype was recovered from an adult who was a healthcare worker with PCR-confirmed SARS-CoV-2 infection or an uninfected control (not recorded which). Source: whole blood, taken at baseline.

The CDR3 is CASSFLMGTEAFF. As DNA, the CDR3 is TGTGCCAGCAGCTTCCTTATGGGGACTGAAGCTTTCTTT. The chain carries TRBV7-2 and TRBJ1-1; D uncertain. The germline V gene has CDR1 SGHTA and CDR2 FQGNSA. This CDR3 has 13 residues. Trimming took off 3 bases at V and 5 bases at J, with 10 bases between the two ends.